Following are 7 T cell receptor beta chains from one sample sequenced in a study of shared clonotypes between healthy human individuals. Method: immunoSEQ multiplex PCR; TCRdb's copy keeps in-frame clones and lacks some. This table has 2 million to 2.5 million clones, under 97% appearing once. Material for sequencing was naive CD4+ T cells sorted from blood. Documented subset: CD45RA+ positively selected. The receptors were sampled from a man younger than 35 in good health.

In nucleotides, the CDR3 is TGTGCTAGTGGGGGGCCCGGGGTCTCTGGAAACACCATATATTTT. As protein: CASGGPGVSGNTIYF. The chain uses TRBV12-5 and TRBJ1-3, with D perhaps matching TRBD1 (5 bases). Trimming took off 6 bases at V and 0 bases at J, with 12 bases between the two ends. There are 15 residues in the CDR3. Per germline, CDR1 LGHNT and CDR2 FRNRAP.

The genes are TRBV11-2 and TRBJ1-1, with D unresolved. V was clipped by 1 base and J by 8 bases, with 14 bases between them. Germline CDR1 SGHAT, CDR2 FQNNGV. The CDR3 spans 14 residues. CDR3 loop: CASSLAPLSTEAFF. The CDR3 DNA reads TGTGCCAGCAGCTTAGCCCCCCTATCGACCGAAGCTTTCTTT.

The chain links TRBV28 to TRBJ1-4; D is undetermined. CDR3 length equals 11 residues. Trimming stripped 6 bases from V and 8 bases from J, with 7 bases between. Per germline, CDR1 MDHEN and CDR2 SYDVKM. The chain's CDR3 is CASSRREKLFF. The CDR3 DNA reads as TGTGCCAGCAGCCGGAGGGAAAAACTGTTTTTT.

The chain has TRBV30 and TRBJ2-7, with 9 bases matching TRBD1. Trimming at V came to 6 bases and at J to 2 bases, leaving 2 bases not matched to a gene. Germline CDR1 and CDR2: GTSNPN and SVGIG (reference sequence). This CDR3 is 12 amino acids long. The CDR3 DNA follows: TGTGCCTGCCGACAGGGGGCCTACGAGCAGTACTTC. Protein product: CACRQGAYEQYF. The full variable domain, its missing parts supplied by reference TRBV30 and TRBJ2-7, is SQTIHQWPATLVQPVGSPLSLECTVEGTSNPNLYWYRQAAGRGLQLLFYSVGIGQISSEVPQNLSASRPQDRQFILSSKKLLLSDSGFYLCACRQGAYEQYFGPGTRLTVT.

V is TRBV5-4 and J is TRBJ1-1, with 7 bases matching TRBD1. CDR3 length equals 15 residues. The V gene end was trimmed by 4 bases and the J gene end by 4 bases; junction bases not matched to a gene: 10. The germline V gene encodes CDR1 SGHNT and CDR2 YYREEE (reference sequence). The CDR3 is CASSVLTGLATEAFF. The DNA for the CDR3 is TGTGCCAGCAGCGTATTGACAGGGTTGGCCACTGAAGCTTTCTTT.

The rearrangement joins TRBV10-3 to TRBJ1-2; TRBD1 aligns across 7 bases. The germline gives CDR1 ENHRY, CDR2 SYGVKD. Unmatched junction bases numbered 4, after V lost 3 bases and J lost 0 bases. The CDR3 covers 15 residues. CDR3 in amino acids: CAISDPDRANYGYTF. CDR3 coding DNA: TGTGCCATCAGTGACCCTGACAGGGCTAACTATGGCTACACCTTC.

The chain is built from TRBV25-1 and TRBJ1-4; D gene uncertain. Germline-derived CDR1 and CDR2 are MGHDK and SYGVNS. V shed 6 bases and J shed 8 bases, with 16 bases lying between them. CDR3 length equals 14 residues. CDR3 sequence reads: CASSDGRGTEKLFF. The CDR3 nucleotides are TGTGCCAGCAGCGACGGTCGGGGAACCGAAAAACTGTTTTTT.